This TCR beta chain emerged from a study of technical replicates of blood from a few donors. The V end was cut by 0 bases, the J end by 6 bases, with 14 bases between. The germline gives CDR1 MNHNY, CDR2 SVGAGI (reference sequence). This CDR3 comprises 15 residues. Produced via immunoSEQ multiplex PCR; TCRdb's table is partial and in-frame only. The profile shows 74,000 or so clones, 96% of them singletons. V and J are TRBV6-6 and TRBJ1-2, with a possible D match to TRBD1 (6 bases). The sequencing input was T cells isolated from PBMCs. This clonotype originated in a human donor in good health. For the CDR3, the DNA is TGTGCCAGCAGTTACTCGCCAACCCGGGACAATGGCTACACCTTC. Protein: CASSYSPTRDNGYTF.